This section outlines one T cell receptor (beta chain) sequence together with its context. This clone was recorded a few times. Its target antigen remains unknown. No quality values exist for individual bases; no much larger clone is one base distant. The data stem from a study of blood T cell repertoires in COVID-19 (TCRdb year 2020). General notes on the study: Samples from collaborators originated in the United States, Italy and Spain and spanned both the acute and convalescent phases of COVID-19. Deeply sampled blood TCRbeta repertoires from subjects exposed to, actively infected with, or recovered from COVID-19 were included in the dataset. The samples were drawn from two sources: the first 160 participants of the ongoing ImmuneRACE study, and fewer than 1,500 subjects contributed by 6 global collaborators. The repertoires were released in a freely available public database meant as a resource for research on the immune response to SARS-CoV-2. The material from the prospective study consisted of cDNA or gDNA derived from T cells, B-cell-depleted T cells, or PBMCs. A de-identified subject ID, COVID-19 status, age in years and sex were almost always included in the sample metadata. Where HLA class I and class II types were available, the types were taken from metadata supplied by the sample provider, not from assay-based typing. Study-wide conclusions, independent of this receptor: How much clinical and demographic metadata was included differed by source and by participant, and the metadata was provided uncurated.

Enrolling through a virtual design, the prospective study's participants ranged in age from roughly 18 to 100 years and lived across 20 to 25 United States geographic areas. In the prospective study, participants were assigned to cohorts based on the clinical history participants reported in a screening survey and a study questionnaire. Exposed participants were defined as having been in contact with someone with a PCR-confirmed or clinician-diagnosed COVID-19 case within 2 weeks of study entry. In the prospective study, whole blood, serum and a nasopharyngeal or oropharyngeal swab were collected from each participant by mobile phlebotomists. Participants in the prospective study had the option to provide additional blood draws and questionnaires over an approximately 2-month period. Before DNA extraction, prospective study blood samples were shipped either frozen or at room temperature. V is cut back by 3 bases and J by 13 bases, with 12 bases in the junction unmatched. The CDR3, from cysteine to phenylalanine, totals 15 residues. The sequence is cut down to CDR3 DNA, 45 bases in frame from base 1. The germline V gene supplies CDR1 MDHEN and CDR2 SYDVKM.

TCRbeta CDR3 regions were amplified from genomic DNA using the immunoSEQ Assay, a bias-controlled multiplex PCR. Processing in the source paper ran as follows. The number of nucleated cells in each sample was estimated by amplification of reference gene primers within the assay. To quantify the absolute abundance of each unique TCRbeta CDR3 rearrangement, sequence reads were collapsed and filtered. Productive Simpson clonality was computed per sample as the square root of Simpson's diversity index over productive rearrangements. TCRdb obtained this table from immuneACCESS and retained in-frame rearrangements with V and J assigned. These tables miss some clones; where compared with another copy, unresolved V genes account for less than half of the shortfall, and the remainder is unexplained. The DNA gave D and trimming, while V, J and clone size come from that table. The sample data list approximately 220,000 clones, and roughly 85% of these were observed just once. The ten largest make up nearly 5% of the sample.

The chain couples TRBV28 to TRBJ1-3, with 10 bases aligning to TRBD1. Source material: PBMCs or T cells enriched from blood (not recorded which). The origin of this receptor is a woman aged 45-59 years who had been exposed to COVID-19. The sequence in DNA is TGTGCCAGCAGTTTGGGCGGGACAGGGGATCTGGCAATATATTTT. Translated, this is CASSLGGTGDLAIYF.